This T cell receptor beta chain was captured in a study of T cell repertoires in cytomegalovirus infection. Study at large: CMV infection together with matching HLA type was indicated by public TCR beta signatures.

The CDR3 is 13 residues long. The germline V gene encodes CDR1 SGHVS and CDR2 FNYEAQ. Whole-study results and caveats: It was HLA-C-restricted CMV-specific TCR beta clonotypes that dominated the response ex vivo.

The sample holds a few counts of this clonotype. What it recognizes is unknown. A read error may account for a junction end that differs from germline. TCRdb processed the reads anew with MiXCR; each CDR3 protein has one entry. This table has about 450,000 distinct CDR3 sequences, around 32% appearing once. The sequence was obtained from a human donor in good health (CMV status not recorded). Some clones in this sample may be carry-over from other donors' samples. The V and J genes are TRBV7-6 and TRBJ2-2; D unresolved. Sequenced: PBMCs. CDR3 coding DNA: TGTGCTAGCAGCCCCTCCATTGGCGGGGAGCTGTTTTTT. Amino acids: CASSPSIGGELFF.